This TCR beta chain was sequenced for a study of blood T cell repertoires in COVID-19. Study information: Acute-phase and convalescent COVID-19 samples originated in the United States, Italy and Spain. The analysed material was cDNA or gDNA that came from T cells, B-cell-depleted T cells, or PBMCs.

V lost 0 bases, J lost 4 bases, and 3 bases stayed unmatched. In germline, CDR1 is SGHRS, CDR2 YFSETQ. The CDR3 spans 15 residues. Study processing details: How many nucleated cells were present was estimated from reference gene primer amplification. TCRdb's table, derived via immunoSEQ multiplex PCR, lists solely in-frame clones and lacks some. V, J and clone size are taken as reported in that table, and D and trimming were inferred from the DNA itself. This sample has 400,000 to 450,000 clones, with around 86% found just once. V and J are TRBV5-1 and TRBJ2-3; 9 nucleotides align to TRBD2. This TCR was recovered from a woman aged 25-40 years with active or convalescent COVID-19. The sample was peripheral blood. For the CDR3, the DNA is TGCGCCAGCAGCTTGGTAGCGGGAGCCTCAGATACGCAGTATTTT. This translates into CASSLVAGASDTQYF.